A single sample gave rise to the 31 T cell receptor beta chains below, sequenced in a study of shared clonotypes between healthy human individuals. Clones were read by immunoSEQ multiplex PCR, and TCRdb kept only the in-frame ones, dropping some. The profile shows fewer than 650,000 clones, about 82% of them singletons. The sequencing sample was made of PBMCs. The receptors shown here come from a woman in her thirties or forties in good health. Some clones in this sample may be carry-over from other donors' samples.

This clone is a singleton in its sample. The genes are TRBV28 and TRBJ2-7, with TRBD2 as a possible D gene (5 bases). Trimming stripped 4 bases from V and 7 bases from J, with 17 bases between. From germline, CDR1 is MDHEN and CDR2 SYDVKM. CDR3 size: 14 residues. CDR3 amino acids: CASSSLIRRGEQYF. The CDR3 region has the DNA TGTGCCAGCAGTTCTCTAATCCGTCGGGGTGAGCAGTACTTC.

To note about this clone: The junction differs from germline at one of its ends, possibly a read error. The chain is built from TRBV10-3 and TRBJ2-1, with a tentative D call TRBD2 (6 bases). The CDR3 has 16 residues. In germline, CDR1 is ENHRY, CDR2 SYGVKD. This CDR3 reads CAISPFTSNLHNGQFF. Here the CDR3 DNA reads TGTGCCATCAGCCCCTTCACTAGCAATCTCCACAATGGGCAGTTCTTC.

The rearrangement uses TRBV18 and TRBJ1-5; perhaps TRBD1 as D (6 bases). This CDR3 is built from 13 residues. Germline V CDR1 and CDR2: KGHSH, LQKENI. V was pared by 3 bases and J by 5 bases, with 8 bases between. The CDR3: CASSPPGDQPQHF. The DNA for the CDR3 is TGTGCCAGCTCACCTCCAGGGGATCAGCCCCAGCATTTT.

The chain uses TRBV7-3 and TRBJ2-3; tentatively, D is TRBD1 or TRBD2 (5 bases each). Trimming shortened V by 5 bases and J by 11 bases, and 17 bases separated the two germline ends. Germline V gene lookup returns CDR1 SGHTA and CDR2 FQGTGA. The CDR3 loop spans 13 amino acids. In DNA, the CDR3 is TGTGCCAGCAGCGGGACGAGATATAGGGGGCAGTATTTT. It yields the protein CASSGTRYRGQYF.

The chain joins TRBV5-1 to TRBJ2-2, with TRBD1 as a possible D gene (6 bases). The CDR3 runs 13 residues. Between the trimmed V and J ends, which lost 2 bases and 6 bases, there was a span of 8 bases. Germline V gene lookup returns CDR1 SGHRS and CDR2 YFSETQ. CDR3 sequence: CASSFTGSGELFF. CDR3 bases: TGCGCCAGCAGCTTTACAGGGTCCGGGGAGCTGTTTTTT.

The chain has TRBV19 and TRBJ1-4; 7 bases map to TRBD1. The CDR3 has 14 residues. V dropped 5 bases and J dropped 13; count of bases not matched to a gene: 13. Looked up from germline, CDR1 is LNHDA and CDR2 is SQIVND (reference sequence). The CDR3, as DNA: TGTGCCAGTAGTTCACAGGGGACACAGGAGGTACTGTTTTTT. Translation gives CASSSQGTQEVLFF.

The V call is TRBV2, the J call TRBJ2-7; TRBD2 matches 7 bases. Germline V CDR1 and CDR2: SNHLY, FYNNEI. Germline trimming cut 3 bases from V and 5 bases from J; bases unmatched to any gene: 7. The CDR3 consists of 14 residues. In DNA, the CDR3 is TGTGCCAGCAGTGAGGTTGCTGGGGGGGACGAGCAGTACTTC. Translating gives CASSEVAGGDEQYF.

V is TRBV28 and J is TRBJ1-4, with no clear D. V lost 6 bases, J lost 0 bases, and 20 bases lay in between. Per the germline V gene, CDR1 is MDHEN and CDR2 is SYDVKM. CDR3 length: 18 residues. The chain's CDR3 is CASSKPQTPGATNEKLFF. As DNA, the CDR3 is TGTGCCAGCAGCAAACCCCAAACCCCGGGAGCAACTAATGAAAAACTGTTTTTT.

CDR3: CASSLGQGYNEQFF. CDR3 nucleotide sequence: TGTGCCAGCAGCTTAGGCCAGGGGTACAATGAGCAGTTCTTC. The J gene is TRBJ2-1, the V gene TRBV7-9, with D perhaps matching TRBD1 (6 bases). V was cut by 1 base and J by 4 bases, with 8 bases left in between. Germline V CDR1 and CDR2: SEHNR, FQNEAQ (reference sequence). This CDR3 region has 14 residues.

The V gene is TRBV5-4, the J gene TRBJ2-7, with D possibly being TRBD2 (6 bases). The CDR3 is 13 residues long. Germline V gene data show CDR1 as SGHNT and CDR2 as YYREEE (reference sequence). The V end was cut by 4 bases, the J end by 2 bases, with 10 bases between. CDR3 amino acids: CASSPGTPYEQYF. As DNA, the CDR3 is TGTGCCAGCAGCCCCGGGACTCCCTACGAGCAGTACTTC.

This chain joins TRBV13 and TRBJ2-6, with unresolved D. V lost 6 bases, J lost 5 bases, and 23 bases lay in between. The germline gives CDR1 PRHDT, CDR2 FYEKMQ (reference sequence). The CDR3 covers 18 residues. CDR3 bases: TGTGCCAGCAGAGTCTGGCAGCTGAGTACAAGTCGGGCCAACGTCCTGACTTTC. This translates into CASRVWQLSTSRANVLTF.

Only a few counts were recorded for this clone. The chain carries TRBV7-2 and TRBJ1-2; no clear D. Germline loops: CDR1 SGHTA, CDR2 FQGNSA. V was clipped by 4 bases and J by 0 bases, with 9 bases between them. The CDR3 has 14 amino acids. CDR3 in amino acids: CASSSNTANYGYTF. Here the CDR3 DNA reads TGTGCCAGCAGCTCCAATACAGCTAACTATGGCTACACCTTC.

The rearrangement links TRBV6-6 to TRBJ1-3, with a tentative D call TRBD1 (5 bases). Trimming stripped 6 bases from V and 4 bases from J, with 16 bases between. CDR3 length: 15 amino acids. The germline gives CDR1 MNHNY, CDR2 SVGAGI (reference sequence). CDR3 in amino acids: CASSVGATQGNTIYF. DNA for the CDR3: TGTGCCAGCAGCGTAGGGGCAACGCAAGGAAACACCATATATTTT.

This clone was detected only once. The gene calls are TRBV28 and TRBJ2-3; TRBD2 agrees at 8 bases. CDR1 and CDR2 from the germline V gene are MDHEN and SYDVKM. J gave up 6 bases and V 6 bases, and 8 bases lay outside the gene matches. The CDR3 spans 14 residues. The CDR3 nucleotides are TGTGCCAGCAGCGTAGCGGGAATAGTGGATACGCAGTATTTT. As protein: CASSVAGIVDTQYF.

The chain combines TRBV5-1 with TRBJ1-1; D unclear. Germline V gene data show CDR1 as SGHRS and CDR2 as YFSETQ. This CDR3 contains 15 residues. With 0 bases removed from V and 3 bases from J, the gap between germline ends came to 12 bases. The CDR3 coding sequence is TGCGCCAGCAGCTTGGGGCCCGACGTCGACACTGAAGCTTTCTTT. Its protein is CASSLGPDVDTEAFF.

The chain uses TRBV9 and TRBJ2-5; 7 bases align to TRBD1. Germline assignment: CDR1 SGDLS and CDR2 YYNGEE. The CDR3 runs 15 residues. V shed 1 base and J 1 base; nucleotides not matched to a gene: 4. CDR3 nucleotides: TGTGCCAGCAGCGTATCCCCAGGGGGCCAAGAGACCCAGTACTTC. Translated, it gives CASSVSPGGQETQYF. Full variable domain (missing parts from reference TRBV9 and TRBJ2-5): DSGVTQTPKHLITATGQRVTLRCSPRSGDLSVYWYQQSLDQGLQFLIQYYNGEERAKGNILERFSAQQFPDLHSELNLSSLELGDSALYFCASSVSPGGQETQYFGPGTRLLVL.

The rearrangement joins TRBV28 to TRBJ1-4, with D tentatively TRBD1 (5 bases). Deletions cut 3 bases from V and 14 bases from J, with 10 bases between. CDR3 length equals 11 residues. The germline V gene has CDR1 MDHEN and CDR2 SYDVKM. The CDR3 DNA is TGTGCCAGCAGTTTGCCAGGGAATCTGTTTTTT. Protein: CASSLPGNLFF.

V usage is TRBV19 and J usage is TRBJ1-1, with D perhaps TRBD1 (6 bases). The CDR3 contains 17 residues. With 5 bases removed from V and 2 bases from J, the gap between germline ends came to 21 bases. CDR1 is LNHDA, CDR2 SQIVND, per germline (reference sequence). CDR3 sequence: CASSVGTFRGINTEAFF. The CDR3 DNA reads TGTGCCAGTAGTGTCGGGACATTCCGGGGTATAAACACTGAAGCTTTCTTT. The full variable domain, with the rest looked up from reference TRBV19 and TRBJ1-1, is DGGITQSPKYLFRKEGQNVTLSCEQNLNHDAMYWYRQDPGQGLRLIYYSQIVNDFQKGDIAEGYSVSREKKESFPLTVTSAQKNPTAFYLCASSVGTFRGINTEAFFGQGTRLTVV.

This chain joins TRBV7-8 and TRBJ2-5; 11 bases map to TRBD1. Germline V CDR1 and CDR2: SGHVS, FQNEAQ. Germline trimming cut 4 bases from V and 4 bases from J; bases unmatched to any gene: 2. The CDR3 contains 14 residues. The CDR3, as DNA: TGTGCCAGCAGCTACGGGACAGGGGGAGAGACCCAGTACTTC. Its protein is CASSYGTGGETQYF.

Notes on this clone: Other DNA variants within this sample encode the same CDR3. The V call is TRBV7-3, the J call TRBJ1-2, with D hard to call. V dropped 2 bases and J dropped 4 bases, with 5 bases sitting between them. Germline CDR1 reads SGHTA; CDR2 reads FQGTGA. This CDR3 region has 12 residues. CDR3 nucleotide sequence: TGTGCCAGCAGCTTATCCGGCTATGGCTACACCTTC. Amino acids: CASSLSGYGYTF.

This sequence joins TRBV25-1 and TRBJ1-1; D remains ambiguous. CDR1 MGHDK and CDR2 SYGVNS come from the germline V gene. The V end lost 8 bases, the J end lost 6 bases, and 10 bases lay between the germline ends. CDR3 length equals 11 residues. CDR3 nucleotides: TGTGCCAGCCTCGGGAGGGCTGAAGCTTTCTTT. As protein: CASLGRAEAFF.

The chain recombines TRBV4-1 with TRBJ2-7; 9 nucleotides align to TRBD2. This CDR3 has 17 amino acids. Per the germline V gene, CDR1 is MGHRA and CDR2 is YSYEKL. Unmatched junction bases numbered 12, after V lost 3 bases and J lost 3 bases. This chain's CDR3 is CASSHESWTSVNYEQYF. DNA of the CDR3: TGCGCCAGCAGCCACGAGAGTTGGACTAGCGTTAACTACGAGCAGTACTTC.

The chain employs TRBV28 and TRBJ1-2, with TRBD1 matching 10 bases. Unmatched junction bases numbered 6, after V lost 7 bases and J lost 4 bases. The germline V gene has CDR1 MDHEN and CDR2 SYDVKM. This CDR3 has 14 residues. CDR3 in DNA: TGTGCCAGCACCAGGGACAGGGGAGCCTATGGCTACACCTTC. Its translation: CASTRDRGAYGYTF.

CDR3 region: CASSQGTGINYGYTF. CDR3 coding DNA: TGCGCCAGCAGCCAGGGGACAGGGATTAACTATGGCTACACCTTC. The chain has TRBV4-3 and TRBJ1-2, with 9 bases matching TRBD1. Trimming took 3 bases from V and 1 from J; bases not matched to a gene: 3. The CDR3 extends over 15 amino acids. The germline V gene encodes CDR1 LGHNA and CDR2 YSLEER.

The chain couples TRBV28 to TRBJ2-3; TRBD2 aligns across 10 bases. Trimming cost V 6 bases and J 4 bases; bases outside gene matches: 7. There are 15 residues in the CDR3. Germline CDR1 is MDHEN and CDR2 is SYDVKM. The CDR3 DNA is TGTGCCAGCAGGGAGACTAGCGGGCGTCCAGATACGCAGTATTTT. Protein sequence: CASRETSGRPDTQYF. Variable domain in full (rest from reference TRBV28 and TRBJ2-3): DVKVTQSSRYLVKRTGEKVFLECVQDMDHENMFWYRQDPGLGLRLIYFSYDVKMKEKGDIPEGYSVSREKKERFSLILESASTNQTSMYLCASRETSGRPDTQYFGPGTRLTVL.

CDR3 sequence: CASSLALGGEKLFF. The CDR3 DNA sequence: TGCGCCAGCAGCTTGGCCCTCGGTGGGGAAAAACTGTTTTTT. This chain connects TRBV5-1 to TRBJ1-4; no reliable D call. The length of the CDR3 is 14 residues. CDR1 and CDR2 (germline): SGHRS, YFSETQ. The V gene lost 0 bases and the J gene lost 8 bases, with 11 bases spanning the gap. Based on the CDR3 plus reference TRBV5-1 and TRBJ1-4, the full variable domain is KAGVTQTPRYLIKTRGQQVTLSCSPISGHRSVSWYQQTPGQGLQFLFEYFSETQRNKGNFPGRFSGRQFSNSRSEMNVSTLELGDSALYLCASSLALGGEKLFFGSGTQLSVL.

The CDR3 DNA reads TGTGCCAGCAGCAAAAGGGCAGGGATGGACACTGAAGCTTTCTTT. Its translation is CASSKRAGMDTEAFF. This rearrangement joins TRBV7-2 to TRBJ1-1; a possible D gene is TRBD1 (5 bases). V lost 5 bases, J lost 3 bases, and 16 bases lay in between. There are 15 residues in the CDR3. Germline lookup yields CDR1 SGHTA and CDR2 FQGNSA. Full variable domain (rest looked up from reference TRBV7-2 and TRBJ1-1): GAGVSQSPSNKVTEKGKDVELRCDPISGHTALYWYRQSLGQGLEFLIYFQGNSAPDKSGLPSDRFSAERTGGSVSTLTIQRTQQEDSAVYLCASSKRAGMDTEAFFGQGTRLTVV.

V gene TRBV9 combines with J gene TRBJ2-3; D gene uncertain. Germline CDR1 reads SGDLS; CDR2 reads YYNGEE. The CDR3 is made up of 14 amino acids. V was clipped by 4 bases and J by 4 bases, with 13 bases between them. CDR3 sequence: CASSPRQGPDTQYF. The CDR3 DNA reads as TGTGCCAGCAGCCCTCGGCAAGGCCCAGATACGCAGTATTTT.

The rearrangement links TRBV21-1 to TRBJ1-1. TRBV21-1 is a pseudogene locus. CDR3 length equals 14 residues. The CDR3, as DNA: TGTGCCAGCAGCAAGTCTCCGGAAGACACTGAAGCTTTCTTT. It is translated as CASSKSPEDTEAFF.

About this clone: This sample also contains other DNA sequences that code for the same CDR3. The gene calls are TRBV27 and TRBJ2-5, with 14 nucleotides matching TRBD2. Germline CDR1 is MNHEY and CDR2 is SMNVEV (reference sequence). The ends lost 5 bases at V and 4 bases at J; junction bases unmatched: 3. This CDR3 is built from 15 residues. CDR3 nucleotide sequence: TGTGCCAGCAGTCTAGGGACTAGCGGGAGAGAGACCCAGTACTTC. This encodes CASSLGTSGRETQYF.

The CDR3 bases are TGCGCCAGCAGCTTGGCGGGGGGTCTGGAGCAGTACTTC. Amino acid sequence: CASSLAGGLEQYF. The rearrangement links TRBV5-1 to TRBJ2-7; 7 nucleotides agree with TRBD2. CDR1 is SGHRS and CDR2 is YFSETQ in the germline V gene. Trimming cost V 0 bases and J 7 bases; bases outside gene matches: 4. The CDR3 length is 13 residues.